One T cell receptor (beta chain) is described in this entry. CDR3 length equals 14 residues. The junction had 8 bases not matched to a gene; V was cut back by 8 bases and J by 2 bases. Germline V lookup: CDR1 SGHTA, CDR2 FQGNSA. These data belong to a study of control samples from healthy donors and cancer patients. TCRdb keeps only in-frame clones here, not all; method: immunoSEQ multiplex PCR. The table lists roughly 170,000 clones, approximately 94% of them singletons. This TCR derives from a woman aged 18-29 years in good health. The rearrangement uses TRBV7-2 and TRBJ2-7; 8 nucleotides agree with TRBD2. Sequencing input: blood. The CDR3 is CASSVAGGAYEQYF. The CDR3 nucleotides read TGTGCCAGCTCGGTGGCGGGAGGCGCCTACGAGCAGTACTTC.